This TCR beta chain stems from a study of T cells in Graves' hyperthyroidism and ophthalmopathy. What was amplified from RNA transcripts were TCR beta CDR3 regions. The HTBI primer set served for first-round RT-PCR of the TCR CDR3. TCRdb reprocessed the multiplex PCR reads with MiXCR, giving one entry per CDR3 protein. The data contain around 190,000 distinct CDR3 sequences, roughly a sixth of them singletons. Only a few counts were recorded for this clonotype. V lost 0 bases and J lost 6, with 12 bases in between. The CDR3 extends over 15 amino acids. Looked up from germline, CDR1 is PRHDT and CDR2 is FYEKMQ (reference sequence). Participants, patients aged 18 to 65, had newly diagnosed hyperthyroidism with a duration under 2 months. Each diagnosis was grounded in clinical symptoms, serum thyroxine and TRAb, thyroid ultrasound, and orbital computed tomography.

The source material was blood. The sequence was obtained from a woman aged 45-59 years with Graves' hyperthyroidism. The chain is built from TRBV13 and TRBJ2-4; unclear D gene. CDR3 DNA sequence: TGTGCCAGCAGCTTAGGCCGGAGTATCGGAAACATTCAGTACTTC. It translates to CASSLGRSIGNIQYF.